Included here is one T cell receptor beta chain sequence, with context. This entry is derived from a study of blood T cell repertoires in COVID-19. The data were produced by immunoSEQ multiplex PCR, yet TCRdb's version contains in-frame clones alone and is incomplete. The data contain roughly 340,000 clones, around 89% of them singletons. Per germline, CDR1 MNHEY and CDR2 SVGAGI. The CDR3 totals 16 residues. The V and J ends lost 3 bases and 3 bases, in that order; junction bases with no gene match: 8. The origin of this receptor is a man aged 18 to 30 who had recovered from COVID-19. Sequenced: PBMCs or T cells enriched from blood (not recorded which). The genes are TRBV6-5 and TRBJ1-2; 9 bases align to TRBD1. The CDR3 DNA reads as TGTGCCAGCAGTTATCTGACAGGGGGTGTTGACTATGGCTACACCTTC. Translated, it gives CASSYLTGGVDYGYTF.